This is a list of T cell receptor beta chains from one sample in a study of blood T cell repertoires in COVID-19. Here immunoSEQ multiplex PCR was the method, and the copy in TCRdb shows in-frame clones only, minus some. The repertoire holds fewer than 90,000 clones, with about 95% as singletons. Source material: peripheral blood. The receptors were gathered from a human donor with active COVID-19. The donor label of this sample is uncertain. CDR3s include the opening cysteine and the closing phenylalanine or tryptophan. The D gene is left open where the match is weak. Clone sizes are given selectively: once, few, many, or a class where the clone is expanded.

d_gene,v_gene,j_gene,abundance,CDR3aa,CDR3nt
.,TRBV23-1,TRBJ2-1,.,CASSPSLSGSYNEQFF,TGCGCCAGCAGTCCGTCTTTGAGTGGCTCCTACAATGAGCAGTTCTTC
.,TRBV6-2/TRBV6-3,TRBJ1-4,.,CASSSPGGEKLFF,TGTGCCAGCAGCTCTCCGGGGGGTGAAAAACTGTTTTTT
.,TRBV5-4,TRBJ2-1,.,CASSLARNNEQFF,TGTGCCAGCAGCTTGGCCAGAAACAATGAGCAGTTCTTC
TRBD2,TRBV3-1/TRBV3-2,TRBJ2-3,.,CASSGGGTQYF,TGTGCCAGCAGCGGGGGGGGTACGCAGTATTTT
.,TRBV7-2,TRBJ2-3,.,CASSSDSSTDTQYF,TGTGCCAGCAGCTCGGACTCGAGCACAGATACGCAGTATTTT
TRBD2,TRBV3-1/TRBV3-2,TRBJ2-3,.,CASNTPGASGGPTDTQYF,TGTGCCAGCAACACCCCGGGGGCTAGCGGGGGGCCCACAGATACGCAGTATTTT
TRBD2,TRBV5-4,TRBJ2-1,.,CASSSKGLAGGLSYNEQFF,TGTGCCAGCAGCTCGAAAGGACTAGCGGGGGGGCTTTCCTACAATGAGCAGTTCTTC
.,TRBV18,TRBJ1-2,.,CASSPLDTSYGYTF,TGTGCCAGCTCACCATTGGACACCTCCTATGGCTACACCTTC
.,TRBV19,TRBJ1-5,.,CASSIWGVATNQPQHF,TGTGCCAGTAGTATATGGGGGGTCGCGACCAATCAGCCCCAGCATTTT
.,TRBV27,TRBJ1-6,.,CASSGDLKDSPLHF,TGTGCCAGCAGCGGGGATCTAAAGGATTCACCCCTCCACTTT
.,TRBV11-3,TRBJ2-7,.,CASSLEYYEQYF,TGTGCCAGCAGCTTAGAGTACTACGAGCAGTACTTC
TRBD1,TRBV10-3,TRBJ2-3,.,CAISWDRGSTDTQYF,TGTGCCATCAGTTGGGACAGGGGGAGCACAGATACGCAGTATTTT
TRBD1,TRBV18,TRBJ1-4,.,CASSPGQRTEKLFF,TGTGCCAGCTCCCCGGGACAGCGGACTGAAAAACTGTTTTTT
TRBD1,TRBV11-3,TRBJ1-2,.,CASSERTGIFVGYTF,TGTGCCAGCAGCGAGCGGACAGGGATATTTGTCGGCTACACCTTC
.,TRBV21-1,TRBJ1-5,.,CASSPRGTGGDQPQHF,TGTGCCAGCAGCCCTAGGGGGACAGGGGGGGATCAGCCCCAGCATTTT
.,TRBV5-1,TRBJ1-4,.,CASSTGLMGTNEKLFF,TGCGCCAGCAGCACAGGCCTCATGGGGACTAATGAAAAACTGTTTTTT
TRBD1,TRBV18,TRBJ1-1,.,CASSNYRGLTEAFF,TGTGCCAGCTCAAACTACAGGGGGCTTACTGAAGCTTTCTTT
TRBD1,TRBV7-9,TRBJ1-2,.,CASSWDRGHGYTF,TGTGCCAGCAGCTGGGACAGGGGACACGGCTACACCTTC
TRBD2,TRBV9,TRBJ2-1,.,CASSVEIAGVSEQFF,TGTGCCAGCAGCGTAGAAATAGCGGGAGTTAGTGAGCAGTTCTTC
.,TRBV5-1,TRBJ2-7,.,CASSLGRMYEQYF,TGCGCCAGCAGCTTGGGCAGAATGTACGAGCAGTACTTC
TRBD1,TRBV7-9,TRBJ2-1,.,CASSLGRDRYDNEQFF,TGTGCCAGCAGCTTAGGTCGGGACAGGTATGACAATGAGCAGTTCTTC
TRBD2,TRBV4-3,TRBJ2-1,.,CASSQLAGGSYNEQFF,TGCGCCAGCAGCCAACTAGCGGGAGGGTCCTACAATGAGCAGTTCTTC
TRBD2,TRBV19,TRBJ2-7,.,CASSGTRLAGVHEQYF,TGTGCCAGTAGTGGGACTCGACTAGCGGGGGTCCACGAGCAGTACTTC
.,TRBV11-3,TRBJ1-3,.,CASSLRDAGSGNTIYF,TGTGCCAGCAGCTTGCGAGACGCAGGCTCTGGAAACACCATATATTTT
TRBD2,TRBV13,TRBJ2-5,once,CASSRSGKVETQYF,TGTGCCAGCAGTCGTAGCGGGAAGGTGGAGACCCAGTACTTC
.,TRBV6-6,TRBJ2-5,.,CASSSTRGSWETQYF,TGTGCCAGCAGTTCCACTCGCGGTAGCTGGGAGACCCAGTACTTC
.,TRBV29-1,TRBJ2-7,.,CSVRHESSYEQYF,TGCAGCGTAAGACACGAAAGCTCCTACGAGCAGTACTTC
TRBD1,TRBV7-2,TRBJ1-5,.,CASSSDRAQPQHF,TGTGCCAGCAGCTCGGACAGGGCCCAGCCCCAGCATTTT
.,TRBV11-3,TRBJ2-4,.,CASSLWIVQADKNIQYF,TGTGCCAGCAGCTTATGGATAGTACAGGCAGACAAAAACATTCAGTACTTC
.,TRBV4-1,TRBJ1-2,.,CASSQVSGVGGYTF,TGCGCCAGCAGCCAAGTTTCAGGGGTCGGCGGCTACACCTTC
TRBD1,TRBV5-1,TRBJ1-2,.,CASSSDRGVGGYTF,TGCGCCAGCAGCTCCGACAGGGGGGTTGGTGGCTACACCTTC
TRBD2,TRBV28,TRBJ2-1,.,CASSRRGGPYNEQFF,TGTGCCAGCAGCCGTCGCGGGGGTCCCTACAATGAGCAGTTCTTC
TRBD2,TRBV3-1/TRBV3-2,TRBJ2-1,.,CASSQEGTRSNEQFF,TGTGCCAGCAGCCAAGAGGGGACTAGGTCCAATGAGCAGTTCTTC
TRBD1,TRBV7-2,TRBJ2-3,once,CASSLGQGFTDTQYF,TGTGCCAGCAGCTTAGGACAGGGATTCACAGATACGCAGTATTTT
.,TRBV7-8,TRBJ2-7,.,CASSLQKTTYEQYF,TGTGCCAGCAGCTTACAAAAGACTACCTACGAGCAGTACTTC
TRBD1,TRBV18,TRBJ1-4,.,CASSPRQGREKLFF,TGTGCCAGCTCACCCAGACAGGGACGCGAAAAACTGTTTTTT
TRBD2,TRBV19,TRBJ2-1,.,CASSILSGRAGNEQFF,TGTGCCAGTAGTATCCTTAGCGGGAGGGCCGGGAATGAGCAGTTCTTC
.,TRBV20-1,TRBJ2-1,.,CSASSRTDNYNEQFF,TGCAGTGCTAGTAGTCGGACAGACAACTACAATGAGCAGTTCTTC
.,TRBV7-8,TRBJ2-7,.,CASSLARGSYEQYF,TGTGCCAGCAGCTTAGCTAGGGGCAGTTACGAGCAGTACTTC
.,TRBV4-1,TRBJ1-1,once,CASSPPGHLLLNTEAFF,TGCGCCAGCAGCCCCCCGGGACATCTTTTACTGAACACTGAAGCTTTCTTT
.,TRBV5-1,TRBJ1-2,.,CASSLAGQGYTF,TGCGCCAGCAGCTTGGCTGGACAGGGCTACACCTTC
.,TRBV4-3,TRBJ2-4,.,CASSREGREAKNIQYF,TGCGCCAGCAGCCGAGAGGGGCGGGAAGCCAAAAACATTCAGTACTTC
TRBD2,TRBV29-1,TRBJ2-1,.,CSGTGTSGVWNEQFF,TGCAGCGGCACCGGGACTAGCGGGGTATGGAATGAGCAGTTCTTC
TRBD2,TRBV7-6,TRBJ2-3,.,CASSPGLAGRSTDTQYF,TGTGCCAGCAGCCCGGGACTAGCGGGGAGAAGCACAGATACGCAGTATTTT
TRBD1,TRBV7-2,TRBJ1-1,.,CASSLGTGGMNTEAFF,TGTGCCAGCAGCTTAGGGACAGGGGGGATGAACACTGAAGCTTTCTTT
.,TRBV19,TRBJ2-3,.,CASRGQATDTQYF,TGTGCCAGTAGGGGTCAGGCCACAGATACGCAGTATTTT
TRBD2,TRBV5-1,TRBJ2-1,.,CASSLGASGGADEQFF,TGCGCCAGCAGCTTGGGAGCTAGCGGGGGGGCCGATGAGCAGTTCTTC
TRBD2,TRBV3-1/TRBV3-2,TRBJ2-1,few,CASSLGGTLSREFF,TGTGCCAGCAGCCTCGGGGGGACTCTTTCCAGGGAGTTCTTC